Listed here are 25 T cell receptor beta chains from one sample, sequenced in a study of CD8 T cells in ankylosing spondylitis (dated by TCRdb to the late 2010s). Receptor amplification or capture employed 5' RACE. This sample was sequenced with an Illumina HiSeq 2500. TCRdb reworked the public reads: Q25 trimming with fastp, MiXCR clone assembly, productive beta chains retained. Each entry is one CDR3 protein sequence, shown with its most common DNA and genes. A total of tens of thousands of distinct CDR3 sequences appear in this sample, 9.5% to 12% of them only once. About 1.4% of the sample is held by the ten biggest clonotypes. Sample: blood, either unsorted or a sorted T cell fraction (not recorded which). Receptor source: a male donor with ankylosing spondylitis or in good health (not recorded which).

This clonotype was found many times. The CDR3 bases are TGCGCCAGCTCCGGGACAGTAAACAATGAGCAGTTCTTC. Its translation: CASSGTVNNEQFF. The chain links TRBV5-1 to TRBJ2-1; 7 positions match TRBD1. Trimming cost V 7 bases and J 5 bases; bases outside gene matches: 6. The germline gives CDR1 SGHRS, CDR2 YFSETQ. This CDR3 is 13 amino acids long.

This clonotype has only a few counts. The J gene is TRBJ1-2, the V gene TRBV5-1; D is possibly TRBD1 (5 bases). From germline, CDR1 is SGHRS and CDR2 YFSETQ. Trimming pared 4 bases from V and 0 bases from J, leaving 10 bases between. The CDR3 runs to 14 residues. The CDR3 coding sequence is TGCGCCAGCAGCCCCTCGACAGCTAACTATGGCTACACCTTC. Translating gives CASSPSTANYGYTF. Filled out from reference TRBV5-1 and TRBJ1-2, the complete variable domain reads KAGVTQTPRYLIKTRGQQVTLSCSPISGHRSVSWYQQTPGQGLQFLFEYFSETQRNKGNFPGRFSGRQFSNSRSEMNVSTLELGDSALYLCASSPSTANYGYTFGSGTRLTVV.

Many counts were recorded for this clonotype. J is TRBJ1-5 and V is TRBV6-1; 10 bases line up with TRBD1. V lost 0 bases and J lost 4; bases outside the gene matches: 9. Looked up from germline, CDR1 is MNHNS and CDR2 is SASEGT. CDR3 size: 18 residues. The CDR3 reads CASSEAFRDRGLNQPQHF. The CDR3 nucleotides are TGTGCCAGCAGTGAAGCGTTCCGGGACAGGGGCCTTAATCAGCCCCAGCATTTT.

This clonotype was recorded at least ten times. This chain joins TRBV28 and TRBJ1-1; 10 bases agree with TRBD1. Germline V gene lookup returns CDR1 MDHEN and CDR2 SYDVKM. With 5 bases clipped from V and 4 bases from J, the junction kept 10 bases outside the gene matches. The CDR3 extends over 16 amino acids. The CDR3 coding sequence is TGTGCCAGCAGTCCTCTGCTGGACAGGGGGAGCACTGAAGCTTTCTTT. Its translation: CASSPLLDRGSTEAFF.

Ten or more counts support this clonotype. The chain has TRBV27 and TRBJ2-5, with D perhaps assigned TRBD1 or TRBD2 (6 bases each). Trimming took 6 bases from V and 2 from J, leaving 10 bases between them. The CDR3 sequence is 13 residues long. Germline V gene sequence: CDR1 MNHEY, CDR2 SMNVEV (reference sequence). CDR3 sequence reads: CASSGGLQETQYF. The CDR3 DNA reads as TGTGCCAGCAGCGGGGGCCTGCAAGAGACCCAGTACTTC.

This clonotype has at least ten counts. The chain joins TRBV7-8 to TRBJ1-1; no clear D gene. V gave up 7 bases and J gave up 4 bases, with 7 bases separating them. Germline V gives CDR1 SGHVS, CDR2 FQNEAQ. The CDR3 loop spans 11 amino acids. Here the CDR3 DNA reads TGTGCCAGCACCTCGGGCACTGAAGCTTTCTTT. Its protein product is CASTSGTEAFF.

In this sample, this clonotype turned up a few times. The V and J genes are TRBV28 and TRBJ2-1, with 8 bases aligning to TRBD1. Germline V CDR1 and CDR2: MDHEN, SYDVKM. J was trimmed by 0 bases and V by 3 bases; bases with no gene match: 7. This CDR3 spans 17 amino acids. The CDR3 sequence is CASSFQGAGNSYNEQFF. The CDR3 DNA reads TGTGCCAGCAGTTTTCAGGGGGCAGGAAACTCCTACAATGAGCAGTTCTTC.

This clonotype showed up many times. The chain couples TRBV2 to TRBJ1-5; possibly TRBD1 for D (5 bases). The V end lost 2 bases, the J end lost 8 bases, and 16 bases lay between the germline ends. This CDR3 is built from 15 residues. CDR1 is SNHLY, CDR2 FYNNEI, per germline. The CDR3 loop reads CASSEQGTATKPQHF. The CDR3 DNA reads as TGTGCCAGCAGTGAACAAGGGACCGCCACCAAGCCCCAGCATTTT.

This clonotype was recorded at least ten times. The chain combines TRBV7-8 with TRBJ2-1; 12 nucleotides line up with TRBD2. Germline trimming cut 4 bases from V and 4 bases from J; bases unmatched to any gene: 2. Germline-derived CDR1 and CDR2 are SGHVS and FQNEAQ. CDR3 size: 15 residues. The CDR3 DNA reads as TGTGCCAGCAGCTCTAGCGGGGGGGATTACAATGAGCAGTTCTTC. The encoded protein is CASSSSGGDYNEQFF.

In its sample, this clonotype was seen once. This chain uses TRBV7-2 with TRBJ2-7, with a weak D call TRBD1 (5 bases). In germline, CDR1 is SGHTA, CDR2 FQGNSA. The CDR3 covers 17 residues. With 4 bases removed from V and 5 bases from J, the gap between germline ends came to 24 bases. The DNA of the CDR3 is TGTGCCAGCAGCTCGGTCGTAGTAGGGGCAGGGCCGGACGAGCAGTACTTC. Translating gives CASSSVVVGAGPDEQYF.

The CDR3 protein is CASSHGQGANTGELFF. In DNA form, the CDR3 reads TGCGCCAGCAGCCACGGACAGGGGGCGAACACCGGGGAGCTGTTTTTT. The chain recombines TRBV5-1 with TRBJ2-2, with 10 bases fitting TRBD1. The ends lost 4 bases at V and 0 bases at J; junction bases unmatched: 3. This CDR3 has 16 amino acids. Germline V gene sequence: CDR1 SGHRS, CDR2 YFSETQ.

This clonotype was seen ten or more times. This rearrangement joins TRBV12-3 or TRBV12-4 to TRBJ1-4; tentatively, D is TRBD1 (5 bases). Deletions cut 3 bases from V and 5 bases from J, with 7 bases between. The CDR3 sequence is 13 residues long. For the CDR3, the DNA is TGTGCCAGCAGTTTGGGGGGGAATGAAAAACTGTTTTTT. This gives the protein CASSLGGNEKLFF.

This clonotype was observed many times. V usage is TRBV20-1 and J usage is TRBJ2-2, with 10 nucleotides matching TRBD2. Unmatched junction bases numbered 0, after V lost 2 bases and J lost 3 bases. The CDR3 loop spans 14 amino acids. Germline CDR1 DFQATT, CDR2 SNEGSKA (reference sequence). The CDR3 DNA sequence: TGCAGTGCTAGACTAGCGGGGGACACCGGGGAGCTGTTTTTT. It codes for CSARLAGDTGELFF.

This clonotype was recorded many times. The V and J genes are TRBV5-1 and TRBJ2-1, with no clear D. Germline V CDR1 and CDR2: SGHRS, YFSETQ. V lost 4 bases to trimming and J lost 6 bases, with 11 bases between them. The CDR3 has 13 amino acids. The CDR3, as DNA: TGCGCCAGCAGCCTGGTTCATGTCAATGAGCAGTTCTTC. Translated, it gives CASSLVHVNEQFF. Complete variable domain (other parts from reference TRBV5-1 and TRBJ2-1): KAGVTQTPRYLIKTRGQQVTLSCSPISGHRSVSWYQQTPGQGLQFLFEYFSETQRNKGNFPGRFSGRQFSNSRSEMNVSTLELGDSALYLCASSLVHVNEQFFGPGTRLTVL.

This clonotype showed up many times. CDR3 sequence reads: CASSLQGTDTQYF. CDR3 nucleotides: TGCGCCAGCAGCTTACAGGGCACAGATACGCAGTATTTT. The V gene is TRBV5-1, the J gene TRBJ2-3; tentatively, D is TRBD1 (5 bases). This CDR3 is 13 amino acids long. The V gene lost 2 bases and the J gene lost 1 base, with 5 bases spanning the gap. Germline V gives CDR1 SGHRS, CDR2 YFSETQ.

This clonotype was seen at least ten times. The chain recombines TRBV11-3 with TRBJ2-4; 9 positions agree with TRBD1. J gave up 8 bases and V 5 bases, and 7 bases lay outside the gene matches. The CDR3 is made up of 14 amino acids. Per germline, CDR1 SGHNT and CDR2 YENEEA. The CDR3 DNA reads as TGTGCCAGCAGCCACAGGGGGCGCGGGGACATTCAGTACTTC. Its translation: CASSHRGRGDIQYF.

The table lists this clonotype with many counts. The chain is built from TRBV12-3 or TRBV12-4 and TRBJ2-2; D is possibly TRBD1 or TRBD2 (5 bases each). The CDR3 extends over 15 amino acids. Trimming removed 5 bases from V and 2 bases from J, with 12 bases in between. CDR3 nucleotide sequence: TGTGCCAGCAGTCCCGGGACGTTTAACACCGGGGAGCTGTTTTTT. This gives the protein CASSPGTFNTGELFF.

This clonotype was observed a handful of times. V is TRBV5-1 and J is TRBJ1-6; D unresolved. Trimming took 0 bases from V and 10 from J, leaving 14 bases between them. This CDR3 contains 15 residues. Germline CDR1 SGHRS, CDR2 YFSETQ. The CDR3 region has the DNA TGCGCCAGCAGCTTGGGGGTACAGTCGCGGTCACCCCTCCACTTT. Protein: CASSLGVQSRSPLHF. Looking up the rest from reference TRBV5-1 and TRBJ1-6 gives the full variable domain: KAGVTQTPRYLIKTRGQQVTLSCSPISGHRSVSWYQQTPGQGLQFLFEYFSETQRNKGNFPGRFSGRQFSNSRSEMNVSTLELGDSALYLCASSLGVQSRSPLHFGNGTRLTVT.

The chain uses TRBV25-1 and TRBJ1-4; D gene unclear. The germline V gene has CDR1 MGHDK and CDR2 SYGVNS. Trimming took 0 bases from V and 0 from J, leaving 14 bases between them. The CDR3 is 18 amino acids. DNA for the CDR3: TGTGCCAGCAGTGAATATTCTCACAGAACCGCAACTAATGAAAAACTGTTTTTT. Protein: CASSEYSHRTATNEKLFF.

In its sample, this clonotype was seen many times. The J gene is TRBJ1-5, the V gene TRBV6-1; tentatively, D is TRBD1 (5 bases). Germline-derived CDR1 and CDR2 are MNHNS and SASEGT. The CDR3 extends over 14 amino acids. The V gene lost 5 bases and the J gene lost 1 base, with 9 bases spanning the gap. This chain's CDR3 is CASSPRGSNQPQHF. Here the CDR3 DNA reads TGTGCCAGCAGTCCAAGGGGAAGCAATCAGCCCCAGCATTTT.

This clonotype showed up many times. This chain uses TRBV6-5 with TRBJ1-2, with D possibly matching TRBD1 (5 bases). The CDR3 covers 14 residues. Germline CDR1 is MNHEY and CDR2 is SVGAGI. V shed 0 bases and J shed 0 bases, with 5 bases lying between them. CDR3 sequence: CASSYSTANYGYTF. In DNA form, the CDR3 reads TGTGCCAGCAGTTACTCGACAGCTAACTATGGCTACACCTTC.

This clonotype was found many times. V usage is TRBV20-1 and J usage is TRBJ2-3; D ambiguous. Germline V gene sequence: CDR1 DFQATT, CDR2 SNEGSKA (reference sequence). Between the trimmed V and J ends, which lost 6 bases and 3 bases, there was a span of 16 bases. CDR3 length: 14 amino acids. The CDR3 reads CSAPGRPRTDTQYF. In DNA form, the CDR3 reads TGCAGTGCACCAGGACGCCCGAGGACAGATACGCAGTATTTT.

The genes are TRBV7-2 and TRBJ1-1; D perhaps matches TRBD1 (5 bases). V gave up 4 bases and J gave up 0 bases, with 9 bases separating them. Germline values: CDR1 SGHTA, CDR2 FQGNSA. CDR3 length: 14 amino acids. The CDR3 loop is CASSYRTVNTEAFF. CDR3 DNA: TGTGCCAGCAGCTACAGGACGGTGAACACTGAAGCTTTCTTT.

This clonotype was recorded many times. The chain uses TRBV5-1 and TRBJ1-6; maybe TRBD1 (5 bases). The CDR3 spans 14 residues. The ends were cut back, 1 base at V and 7 bases at J, with 9 bases in the middle. Germline V gene data show CDR1 as SGHRS and CDR2 as YFSETQ. The CDR3, as DNA: TGCGCCAGCAGCTTGACAGGACCCAATTCACCCCTCCACTTT. Translation gives CASSLTGPNSPLHF.

The sample holds a few counts of this clonotype. CDR3 sequence reads: CASSLEVGSNQPQHF. DNA of the CDR3: TGCGCCAGCAGCTTGGAGGTGGGTAGCAATCAGCCCCAGCATTTT. This chain joins TRBV5-1 and TRBJ1-5; D call uncertain. This CDR3 region has 15 residues. Germline CDR1 SGHRS, CDR2 YFSETQ. V was trimmed by 0 bases and J by 0 bases, leaving 7 bases between them.